The 29 T cell receptor beta chains given below trace back to one sample, sequenced in a study of identical twins. TCRdb processed the 5' RACE reads anew with MiXCR; each CDR3 protein has one entry. The repertoire has some 560,000 distinct CDR3 sequences, just under 10% of them found once; the top ten carry roughly 3%. These data were also filed under a second study, of yellow fever vaccine responses in identical twins.

The specimen was PBMCs. All receptors derive from a young woman in good health.

This clonotype was counted between two and nine times. CDR3: CASSQIGAPDEKLFF. For the CDR3, the DNA is TGTGCCAGCAGCCAAATAGGGGCGCCGGATGAAAAACTGTTTTTT. The genes are TRBV16 and TRBJ1-4; D perhaps matches TRBD1 (5 bases). This CDR3 region has 15 residues. CDR1 and CDR2 (germline): KGHSY, FQNENV. V lost 2 bases and J 6 bases, leaving 13 bases between the germline ends.

The genes are TRBV6-4 and TRBJ2-3, with unresolved D. CDR3 length: 14 residues. Germline lookup yields CDR1 MRHNA and CDR2 SNTAGT. V was cut by 0 bases and J by 3 bases, with 7 bases left in between. CDR3 amino acids: CASSDSTGTDTQYF. CDR3 nucleotides: TGTGCCAGCAGTGACTCGACCGGAACAGATACGCAGTATTTT.

The V call is TRBV3-1, the J call TRBJ2-3, with D hard to call. Germline CDR1 is LGHDT and CDR2 is YNNKEL (reference sequence). V lost 1 base, J lost 6 bases, and 8 bases lay in between. The CDR3 has 13 residues. The CDR3 protein is CASSQGPPDTQYF. The CDR3 nucleotides are TGTGCCAGCAGCCAAGGACCACCGGATACGCAGTATTTT.

The chain employs TRBV6-5 and TRBJ1-6; D unclear. Germline CDR1 MNHEY, CDR2 SVGAGI. V was shortened by 0 bases and J by 13 bases, with 16 bases between the two germline ends. CDR3 length: 15 amino acids. CDR3: CASSYSKQPLSPLHF. The CDR3, as DNA: TGTGCCAGCAGTTACTCGAAACAGCCGCTTTCCCCCCTCCACTTT.

V and J are TRBV9 and TRBJ2-1; D uncertain. V was cut by 2 bases and J by 10 bases, with 10 bases left in between. The CDR3 length is 12 residues. The germline V gene encodes CDR1 SGDLS and CDR2 YYNGEE. As DNA, the CDR3 is TGTGCCAGCAGCGTCTACCTGGGGGAGCAGTTCTTC. Protein product: CASSVYLGEQFF.

The chain joins TRBV29-1 to TRBJ2-1, with 8 bases fitting TRBD2. The germline V gene encodes CDR1 SQVTM and CDR2 ANQGSEA. J lost 7 bases, V lost 3 bases, and 8 bases had no gene match. The CDR3 is made up of 14 amino acids. CDR3 residues: CSVDGRGAENEQFF. Written as DNA, the CDR3 is TGCAGCGTTGATGGGCGGGGGGCCGAGAATGAGCAGTTCTTC.

This chain joins TRBV12-3 or TRBV12-4 and TRBJ1-2; D is unresolved. The ends were cut back, 5 bases at V and 6 bases at J, with 10 bases in the middle. CDR3 size: 12 residues. The DNA for the CDR3 is TGTGCCAGCAGTAACAACCGGGATGGCTACACCTTC. Translated: CASSNNRDGYTF.

This sequence joins TRBV6-1 and TRBJ2-5, with a tentative D call TRBD1 (6 bases). V was cut by 2 bases and J by 4 bases, with 17 bases left in between. Germline V gives CDR1 MNHNS, CDR2 SASEGT. This CDR3 has 16 residues. CDR3 DNA sequence: TGTGCCAGCAGTGAATGGGGACATAGGACATCAGAGACCCAGTACTTC. Residues: CASSEWGHRTSETQYF.

The chain joins TRBV27 to TRBJ1-6, with 8 nucleotides matching TRBD1. The CDR3 spans 14 residues. The V segment lost 4 bases and the J segment 8 bases; nucleotides outside the gene matches: 4. CDR1 MNHEY and CDR2 SMNVEV come from the germline V gene (reference sequence). The CDR3 reads CASSSRDRYSPLHF. CDR3 bases: TGTGCCAGCAGTTCACGGGACAGGTATTCACCCCTCCACTTT.

This clonotype was counted at least ten times. This sequence joins TRBV20-1 and TRBJ2-5; D gene ambiguous. This CDR3 is built from 13 residues. Germline CDR1 reads DFQATT; CDR2 reads SNEGSKA (reference sequence). V lost 0 bases and J lost 3, with 8 bases in between. The CDR3 is CSAREGKKETQYF. CDR3 nucleotides: TGCAGTGCTAGAGAAGGAAAAAAAGAGACCCAGTACTTC.

This clonotype was counted a few times. The chain couples TRBV7-6 to TRBJ2-5; D is unresolved. With 1 base removed from V and 5 bases from J, the gap between germline ends came to 14 bases. The CDR3 runs to 15 residues. The germline gives CDR1 SGHVS, CDR2 FNYEAQ. CDR3 protein: CASSLDRSHKETQYF. The CDR3 DNA reads TGTGCCAGCAGCTTAGATAGGTCACACAAGGAGACCCAGTACTTC. Variable domain in full (rest from reference TRBV7-6 and TRBJ2-5): GAGVSQSPRYKVTKRGQDVALRCDPISGHVSLYWYRQALGQGPEFLTYFNYEAQQDKSGLPNDRFSAERPEGSISTLTIQRTEQRDSAMYRCASSLDRSHKETQYFGPGTRLLVL.

The J gene is TRBJ2-5, the V gene TRBV6-5; possible D gene TRBD1, 6 bases. The CDR3 consists of 16 residues. The V and J ends lost 3 bases and 2 bases respectively, with 16 bases between them. Looked up from germline, CDR1 is MNHEY and CDR2 is SVGAGI. The CDR3 bases are TGTGCCAGCAGTTATCGCACCGGGACAAAACAAGAGACCCAGTACTTC. This translates into CASSYRTGTKQETQYF.

This clonotype was seen more than once but under ten times. The chain links TRBV4-3 to TRBJ1-1, with 9 bases lining up with TRBD1. The CDR3 runs to 16 residues. Germline lookup yields CDR1 LGHNA and CDR2 YSLEER. Unmatched junction bases numbered 7, after V lost 1 base and J lost 4 bases. The CDR3 reads CASSQARSDRGTEAFF. The CDR3 region has the DNA TGCGCCAGCAGCCAAGCCAGATCGGACAGGGGCACTGAAGCTTTCTTT.

This clonotype has a handful of counts. The genes are TRBV20-1 and TRBJ2-7, with a weak D call TRBD1 (5 bases). CDR3 size: 13 residues. Trimming removed 6 bases at V and 2 bases at J, with 14 bases between. Germline-derived CDR1 and CDR2 are DFQATT and SNEGSKA (reference sequence). The chain's CDR3 is CSAATVDTYEQYF. In nucleotides, the CDR3 is TGCAGTGCCGCGACAGTGGACACCTACGAGCAGTACTTC.

The V gene is TRBV6-2 or TRBV6-3, the J gene TRBJ2-1; 11 positions agree with TRBD2. The germline V gene encodes CDR1 MNHEY and CDR2 SVGEGT. The CDR3 sequence is 17 residues long. The junction had 10 bases not matched to a gene; V was cut back by 0 bases and J by 9 bases. This chain's CDR3 is CASSYSRALAGASEQFF. The CDR3 region has the DNA TGTGCCAGCAGTTACTCGAGGGCACTAGCGGGAGCGAGTGAGCAGTTCTTC.

The V gene is TRBV6-5, the J gene TRBJ1-2; 9 nucleotides line up with TRBD1. Per germline, CDR1 MNHEY and CDR2 SVGAGI. The J segment lost 2 bases and the V segment lost 1 base, leaving 11 bases of the junction unmatched. The CDR3 extends over 18 amino acids. The CDR3 coding sequence is TGTGCCAGCAGTTACTTCGCCGTCCCCGGGACAGGGAACTATGGCTACACCTTC. The encoded protein is CASSYFAVPGTGNYGYTF.

V gene TRBV2 combines with J gene TRBJ2-1; 11 nucleotides align to TRBD2. With 10 bases clipped from V and 0 bases from J, the junction kept 11 bases outside the gene matches. CDR1 and CDR2 from the germline V gene are SNHLY and FYNNEI. CDR3 length: 17 residues. The CDR3 loop is CATAGTSGVSSYNEQFF. CDR3 DNA: TGTGCCACCGCGGGGACTAGCGGTGTGAGCTCCTACAATGAGCAGTTCTTC.

This clonotype was seen ten or more times. The chain combines TRBV29-1 with TRBJ2-5; perhaps TRBD2 as D (5 bases). The CDR3 runs 16 residues. V gave up 5 bases and J gave up 5 bases, with 24 bases separating them. Germline V gene sequence: CDR1 SQVTM, CDR2 ANQGSEA. The CDR3 here is CSVPNPTRTVEETQYF. CDR3 DNA sequence: TGCAGCGTTCCCAACCCGACGCGGACTGTGGAGGAGACCCAGTACTTC.

This clonotype was recorded many times. Here the CDR3 reads CSVEGRFDTQYF. The CDR3 DNA reads as TGCAGCGTTGAGGGGCGGTTTGATACGCAGTATTTT. The chain combines TRBV29-1 with TRBJ2-3; D possibly corresponds to TRBD1 (5 bases). Germline CDR1 and CDR2: SQVTM and ANQGSEA. Trimming removed 3 bases at V and 6 bases at J, with 10 bases between. There are 12 residues in the CDR3.

This clonotype was seen only once. The rearrangement joins TRBV20-1 to TRBJ1-2, with D possibly being TRBD1 (6 bases). The CDR3 contains 15 residues. Germline CDR1 is DFQATT and CDR2 is SNEGSKA (reference sequence). Trimming removed 5 bases at V and 4 bases at J, with 20 bases between. The CDR3 nucleotides read TGCAGTGCTCAAAACTTGGACAGCACGATCTATGGCTACACCTTC. Translation: CSAQNLDSTIYGYTF.

This clonotype came up many times. The chain combines TRBV11-2 with TRBJ2-1; the D gene is possibly TRBD1 (5 bases). The length of the CDR3 is 17 residues. CDR1 is SGHAT and CDR2 is FQNNGV in the germline V gene. V was shortened by 0 bases and J by 2 bases, with 14 bases between the two germline ends. CDR3 nucleotides: TGTGCCAGCAGCTTAGAGGGGCAGTTCGAGGCCTACAATGAGCAGTTCTTC. Translation: CASSLEGQFEAYNEQFF.

This rearrangement joins TRBV7-9 to TRBJ2-1, with D possibly matching TRBD1 (6 bases). Germline loops: CDR1 SEHNR, CDR2 FQNEAQ (reference sequence). This CDR3 is 16 amino acids long. The V end was cut by 0 bases, the J end by 1 base, with 10 bases between. CDR3 sequence: CASSLAPGVSYNEQFF. The CDR3 nucleotides are TGTGCCAGCAGCTTAGCCCCAGGGGTTTCCTACAATGAGCAGTTCTTC.

This clonotype was seen a handful of times. The CDR3 sequence is CATSRGRQGNEQFF. The CDR3 DNA reads as TGTGCCACCAGCAGAGGAAGACAGGGTAATGAGCAGTTCTTC. The chain joins TRBV15 to TRBJ2-1; 7 nucleotides agree with TRBD1. Per germline, CDR1 LNHNV and CDR2 YYDKDF (reference sequence). V shed 1 base and J 7 bases; nucleotides not matched to a gene: 4. This CDR3 spans 14 amino acids.

The chain is built from TRBV6-2 or TRBV6-3 and TRBJ2-1; 11 bases match TRBD1. Germline V CDR1 and CDR2: MNHEY, SVGEGT. The CDR3 is made up of 15 amino acids. The V segment lost 5 bases and the J segment 7 bases; nucleotides outside the gene matches: 7. Here the CDR3 DNA reads TGTGCCAGCAGTAATGGACAGGGGGCCTTTAATGAGCAGTTCTTC. Residues: CASSNGQGAFNEQFF.

This chain connects TRBV20-1 to TRBJ2-7, with D possibly TRBD1 on 6 matching bases. The CDR3 totals 15 residues. Germline loops: CDR1 DFQATT, CDR2 SNEGSKA (reference sequence). The V and J ends lost 6 bases and 5 bases respectively, with 23 bases between them. CDR3 in DNA: TGCAGTGCCACCGCTCAGGCTACAGGGTTCAACGAGCAGTACTTC. Translated, it gives CSATAQATGFNEQYF.

The sample holds a few counts of this clonotype. The chain joins TRBV10-1 to TRBJ2-5, with 9 bases identical to TRBD2. Per the germline V gene, CDR1 is WNHNN and CDR2 is SYGVQD (reference sequence). This CDR3 comprises 14 residues. Trimming took 5 bases from V and 3 from J; bases not matched to a gene: 4. The CDR3 DNA sequence: TGCGCCAGCAGTCCAGCGGGAGGAGAAGAGACCCAGTACTTC. Protein: CASSPAGGEETQYF.

V gene TRBV30 combines with J gene TRBJ2-7; D uncertain. The ends were cut back, 0 bases at V and 3 bases at J, with 6 bases in the middle. Germline-derived CDR1 and CDR2 are GTSNPN and SVGIG (reference sequence). CDR3 length equals 12 residues. CDR3 nucleotide sequence: TGTGCCTGGAGTGTACGGCACTACGAGCAGTACTTC. It yields the protein CAWSVRHYEQYF.

In this sample, this clonotype turned up many times. V and J are TRBV7-2 and TRBJ2-7, with 8 positions matching TRBD2. The trim removed 5 bases at V and 1 base at J, leaving 7 bases unmatched. Germline CDR1 and CDR2: SGHTA and FQGNSA. This CDR3 has 15 amino acids. CDR3 in DNA: TGTGCCAGCAGCCTCGGGGGGGAGAGGTCCTACGAGCAGTACTTC. It encodes CASSLGGERSYEQYF.

This clonotype has just a few counts. The chain recombines TRBV9 with TRBJ2-2; D is unclear. Per germline, CDR1 SGDLS and CDR2 YYNGEE. The length of the CDR3 is 15 residues. V was clipped by 6 bases and J by 4 bases, with 16 bases between them. The CDR3 loop reads CASTPMGISTGELFF. CDR3 DNA: TGTGCCAGCACCCCTATGGGGATCTCCACCGGGGAGCTGTTTTTT.